Each of the 23 T cell receptor beta chains below was sequenced from the same sample in a study of CD8 T cells in Susac syndrome. Random hexamers were used to reverse transcribe an amount of about 0.5 to 1 ug RNA. In TCRdb, the immunoSEQ multiplex PCR reads were re-called with MiXCR into one record per CDR3 protein. The data hold 75,000 to 95,000 distinct CDR3 sequences, with around 96% observed a single time. The sequencing input was CD8+ T cells from PBMCs. Source of these receptors: a human donor with Susac syndrome.

This chain joins TRBV4-1 and TRBJ2-7; TRBD2 aligns across 10 bases. After removal of 1 base from V and 2 bases from J, the junction contained 8 bases not matched to a gene. This CDR3 has 17 residues. Germline CDR1 is MGHRA and CDR2 is YSYEKL. The CDR3 DNA is TGCGCCAGCAGCCAAGCTCCTACTAGCGGGAAAACCTACGAGCAGTACTTC. It codes for CASSQAPTSGKTYEQYF.

V usage is TRBV29-1 and J usage is TRBJ2-3; TRBD2 might be the D (6 bases). V shed 4 bases and J shed 3 bases, with 8 bases lying between them. The CDR3 is 12 amino acids. CDR1 and CDR2 (germline): SQVTM, ANQGSEA. CDR3 protein: CSVGRETDTQYF. The DNA of the CDR3 is TGCAGCGTTGGGCGGGAAACAGATACGCAGTATTTT.

The chain joins TRBV9 to TRBJ2-3, with D uncertain. The V and J ends lost 6 bases and 0 bases respectively, with 8 bases between them. This CDR3 region has 13 residues. Per germline, CDR1 SGDLS and CDR2 YYNGEE. CDR3 sequence reads: CASKKASTDTQYF. Written as DNA, the CDR3 is TGTGCCAGCAAGAAGGCAAGCACAGATACGCAGTATTTT.

V and J are TRBV6-5 and TRBJ1-5; 7 bases are shared with TRBD1. CDR1 is MNHEY, CDR2 SVGAGI, per germline. The CDR3 is 15 amino acids. V trimming: 2 bases; J trimming: 8 bases; junction bases outside the gene matches: 9. The DNA of the CDR3 is TGTGCCAGCAGTTACCGGACAGGCCGTGGTGAGCCCCAGCATTTT. Protein: CASSYRTGRGEPQHF.

The chain carries TRBV6-6 and TRBJ1-6; D perhaps matches TRBD1 (5 bases). The CDR3 extends over 10 amino acids. The V and J ends lost 11 bases and 9 bases respectively, with 8 bases between them. The germline V gene encodes CDR1 MNHNY and CDR2 SVGAGI (reference sequence). The CDR3 sequence is CAGGGSPLHF. The CDR3 DNA follows: TGTGCCGGGGGGGGTTCACCCCTCCACTTT.

The chain has TRBV5-6 and TRBJ1-6; D remains unclear. CDR3 length: 16 amino acids. Germline V gene lookup returns CDR1 SGHDT and CDR2 YYEEEE. Deletions cut 0 bases from V and 8 bases from J, with 15 bases between. CDR3: CASSLGNTPVDSPLHF. The CDR3 DNA follows: TGTGCCAGCAGCTTGGGGAACACACCGGTGGATTCACCCCTCCACTTT.

The chain links TRBV5-5 to TRBJ2-5, with 9 bases identical to TRBD1. Germline trimming cut 0 bases from V and 5 bases from J; bases unmatched to any gene: 8. The germline gives CDR1 SGHKS, CDR2 YYEKEE (reference sequence). The CDR3 extends over 16 amino acids. The CDR3 DNA sequence: TGTGCCAGCAGCTTGGTCCGAACAGGGGGCGTGGAGACCCAGTACTTC. Protein product: CASSLVRTGGVETQYF.

This rearrangement joins TRBV20-1 to TRBJ1-2, with TRBD1 matching 9 bases. Germline assignment: CDR1 DFQATT and CDR2 SNEGSKA (reference sequence). The CDR3 length is 14 residues. V shed 5 bases, J shed 8 bases, and the junction held 12 bases outside the gene matches. CDR3 DNA sequence: TGCAGTGCTTTGCTACTACAGGGGGCGAGAGGCTACACCTTC. It codes for CSALLLQGARGYTF.

The chain links TRBV28 to TRBJ2-5; a weak D match, TRBD1 (5 bases). V was shortened by 1 base and J by 5 bases, with 8 bases between the two germline ends. CDR3 length: 13 amino acids. Germline loops: CDR1 MDHEN, CDR2 SYDVKM. The CDR3 region is CASSLSGPETQYF. CDR3 nucleotides: TGTGCCAGCAGTTTATCAGGGCCCGAGACCCAGTACTTC.

The V gene is TRBV7-6, the J gene TRBJ2-3, with 10 positions matching TRBD2. The CDR3 length is 16 residues. With 4 bases clipped from V and 2 bases from J, the junction kept 6 bases outside the gene matches. CDR1 and CDR2 (germline): SGHVS, FNYEAQ. CDR3 bases: TGTGCCAGCAGCTCGATCCTAGCGGGGGTCACAGATACGCAGTATTTT. Translating gives CASSSILAGVTDTQYF.

The chain couples TRBV20-1 to TRBJ2-5; tentatively, D is TRBD2 (7 bases). The ends were cut back, 3 bases at V and 4 bases at J, with 21 bases in the middle. Germline assignment: CDR1 DFQATT and CDR2 SNEGSKA (reference sequence). The CDR3 has 16 residues. CDR3 in amino acids: CSASGRRGGLGETQYF. The CDR3 DNA follows: TGCAGTGCTAGTGGGCGAAGGGGGGGGCTTGGAGAGACCCAGTACTTC.

This chain uses TRBV30 with TRBJ1-2, with D hard to call. This CDR3 has 13 amino acids. Germline V lookup: CDR1 GTSNPN, CDR2 SVGIG (reference sequence). Trimming stripped 0 bases from V and 3 bases from J, with 8 bases between. CDR3 amino acids: CAWSVGLDYGYTF. The CDR3 nucleotides read TGTGCCTGGAGTGTGGGGTTAGACTATGGCTACACCTTC.

The chain combines TRBV15 with TRBJ2-7, with D perhaps TRBD1 (6 bases). V was clipped by 3 bases and J by 2 bases, with 14 bases between them. In germline, CDR1 is LNHNV, CDR2 YYDKDF (reference sequence). CDR3 length: 15 residues. The CDR3 is CATSRSQGSTYEQYF. As DNA, the CDR3 is TGTGCCACCAGCAGGTCACAGGGAAGCACCTACGAGCAGTACTTC.

This chain links TRBV25-1 with TRBJ1-3, with D unresolved. The V gene's germline CDR1 is MGHDK and CDR2 SYGVNS. V was shortened by 6 bases and J by 3 bases, with 3 bases between the two germline ends. CDR3 length: 11 residues. This CDR3 is CASSRGNTIYF. Here the CDR3 DNA reads TGTGCCAGCAGCCGTGGAAACACCATATATTTT.

The chain combines TRBV20-1 with TRBJ2-6, with D perhaps matching TRBD1 (5 bases). The V and J ends lost 3 bases and 1 base respectively, with 7 bases between them. CDR3 length equals 14 residues. Germline V gene sequence: CDR1 DFQATT, CDR2 SNEGSKA (reference sequence). CDR3 DNA: TGCAGTGCTAGTCAGGGATCTGGGGCCAACGTCCTGACTTTC. This sequence encodes CSASQGSGANVLTF.

This chain joins TRBV15 and TRBJ2-3; no firm D call. Between the trimmed V and J ends, which lost 4 bases and 3 bases, there was a span of 11 bases. The V gene's germline CDR1 is LNHNV and CDR2 YYDKDF (reference sequence). The CDR3 spans 14 residues. For the CDR3, the DNA is TGTGCCACCAGCAATCGGATGGGGACAGATACGCAGTATTTT. This sequence encodes CATSNRMGTDTQYF.

V usage is TRBV12-3 or TRBV12-4 and J usage is TRBJ2-5, with a possible D match to TRBD1 (6 bases). With 4 bases removed from V and 2 bases from J, the gap between germline ends came to 11 bases. There are 14 residues in the CDR3. CDR3: CASSSGVRQETQYF. The CDR3 DNA reads as TGTGCCAGCAGTTCAGGGGTTCGGCAAGAGACCCAGTACTTC.

The V call is TRBV12-3 or TRBV12-4, the J call TRBJ2-5, with a weak D call TRBD1 (6 bases). The CDR3 spans 14 residues. Trimming pared 6 bases from V and 2 bases from J, leaving 13 bases between. CDR3 loop: CASSLKTGQETQYF. The CDR3 DNA reads as TGTGCCAGCAGCCTGAAGACAGGACAAGAGACCCAGTACTTC.

The chain employs TRBV11-2 and TRBJ2-7, with TRBD1 matching 7 bases. Germline V CDR1 and CDR2: SGHAT, FQNNGV. Trimming cost V 5 bases and J 2 bases; bases outside gene matches: 12. This CDR3 contains 16 residues. CDR3 amino acids: CASSPRRQGAAYEQYF. CDR3 DNA: TGTGCCAGCAGCCCCCGACGACAGGGCGCGGCCTACGAGCAGTACTTC.

This clonotype has just one count. The genes are TRBV18 and TRBJ1-6; D call uncertain. Trimming cost V 3 bases and J 7 bases, with 7 bases left between them. Germline CDR1 is KGHSH and CDR2 is LQKENI. The CDR3 runs 13 residues. This CDR3 reads CASSPGRNSPLHF. CDR3 DNA sequence: TGTGCCAGCTCACCCGGCCGGAATTCACCCCTCCACTTT.

The chain links TRBV6-2 or TRBV6-3 to TRBJ2-6, with 10 bases identical to TRBD1. The CDR3 is 19 residues long. Germline values: CDR1 MNHEY, CDR2 SVGEGT. Trimming at V came to 7 bases and at J to 2 bases, leaving 14 bases not matched to a gene. The CDR3 coding sequence is TGTGCCAGCACCCTAACTCCGGACAGGGGGATTCCTGGGGCCAACGTCCTGACTTTC. It translates to CASTLTPDRGIPGANVLTF.

The chain combines TRBV5-6 with TRBJ1-4, with D perhaps matching TRBD1 (6 bases). V was cut by 4 bases and J by 6 bases, with 16 bases left in between. CDR3 length: 15 amino acids. CDR1 and CDR2 from the germline V gene are SGHDT and YYEEEE. Here the CDR3 reads CASSIQGGLHEKLFF. CDR3 nucleotides: TGTGCCAGCAGCATCCAAGGGGGGCTGCATGAAAAACTGTTTTTT.

This rearrangement joins TRBV3-1 to TRBJ2-1; 8 bases map to TRBD2. There are 17 residues in the CDR3. J lost 8 bases, V lost 0 bases, and 12 bases had no gene match. Germline V gives CDR1 LGHDT, CDR2 YNNKEL (reference sequence). The CDR3 nucleotides are TGTGCCAGCAGCCAAGATCTAAGCGGACTAGCCGCCGATGAGCAGTTCTTC. It codes for CASSQDLSGLAADEQFF.